This TCR beta chain emerged from a study of control samples from healthy donors and cancer patients. V was shortened by 10 bases and J by 2 bases, with 18 bases between the two germline ends. Germline values: CDR1 MNHEY, CDR2 SVGAGI. The length of the CDR3 is 14 residues. Clones were sequenced by immunoSEQ multiplex PCR, and TCRdb holds only the in-frame ones, with some missing. The top ten hold roughly 2.3% of the sample, which has just over 150,000 clones, over 90% seen once. Sequencing was done on a sample of blood. This receptor was identified in a man in his forties or fifties in good health. This chain uses TRBV6-5 with TRBJ2-7; D might be TRBD2 (5 bases). This CDR3 is CATKPGLGAYEQYF. The CDR3 DNA sequence: TGTGCCACCAAACCGGGCCTCGGGGCCTACGAGCAGTACTTC.